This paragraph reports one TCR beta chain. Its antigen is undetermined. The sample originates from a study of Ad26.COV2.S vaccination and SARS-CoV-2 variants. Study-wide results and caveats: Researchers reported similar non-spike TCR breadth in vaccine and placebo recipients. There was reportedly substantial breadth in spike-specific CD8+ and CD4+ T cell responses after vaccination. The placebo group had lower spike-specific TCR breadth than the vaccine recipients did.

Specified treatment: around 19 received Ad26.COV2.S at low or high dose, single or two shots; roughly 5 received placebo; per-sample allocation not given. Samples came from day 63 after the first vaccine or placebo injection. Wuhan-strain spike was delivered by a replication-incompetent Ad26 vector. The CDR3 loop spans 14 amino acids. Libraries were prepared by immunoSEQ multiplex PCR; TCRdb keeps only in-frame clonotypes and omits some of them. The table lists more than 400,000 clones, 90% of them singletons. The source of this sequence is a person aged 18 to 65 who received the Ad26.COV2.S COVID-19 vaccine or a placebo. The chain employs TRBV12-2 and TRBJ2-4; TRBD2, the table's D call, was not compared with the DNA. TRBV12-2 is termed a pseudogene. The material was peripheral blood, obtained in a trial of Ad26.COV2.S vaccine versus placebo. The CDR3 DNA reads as TGTGCAAGTCGCTTAGGGCTAGCACATGGCATTCAGTACTTC. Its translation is CASRLGLAHGIQYF.